A single sample gave rise to the 19 T cell receptor beta chains below, sequenced in a study of early T cells in non-severe SARS-CoV-2 infection (dated by TCRdb to the early 2020s). The library was generated by 5' RACE. The instrument was a NextSeq 500. TCRdb reanalyzed the raw reads on its own, using fastp at Q25 for trimming and MiXCR for clone calling, and kept in-frame beta chains. For every CDR3 protein sequence, its rows merge into one entry that carries the most common genes and DNA. This sample gives some 45,000 distinct CDR3 sequences in total; less than 9.5% of them show up just once. Of the sample, about 5.4% falls within the top ten clones. Sequences were derived from whole blood, sampled at baseline. The receptors derive from an adult who was a healthcare worker with PCR-confirmed SARS-CoV-2 infection or an uninfected control (not recorded which).

This clonotype occurred a few times. The CDR3 reads CASSHSPGQENTEAFF. CDR3 DNA: TGTGCCAGCAGCCATTCCCCGGGACAGGAAAACACTGAAGCTTTCTTT. The rearrangement joins TRBV3-1 to TRBJ1-1; 8 bases fit TRBD1. The CDR3 runs 16 residues. Germline-derived CDR1 and CDR2 are LGHDT and YNNKEL (reference sequence). Trimming at V came to 3 bases and at J to 2 bases, leaving 8 bases not matched to a gene.

This clonotype was counted at least ten times. The CDR3 loop reads CSVEGSPVDTQYF. CDR3 nucleotides: TGCAGCGTTGAAGGATCCCCCGTGGATACGCAGTATTTT. The chain combines TRBV29-1 with TRBJ2-3; D remains unclear. V lost 1 base, J lost 6 bases, and 11 bases lay in between. The CDR3 has 13 amino acids. CDR1 and CDR2 (germline): SQVTM, ANQGSEA.

The CDR3 sequence is CASTWDTEAFF. CDR3 sequence (DNA): TGTGCCAGCACCTGGGACACTGAAGCTTTCTTT. The V gene is TRBV6-6, the J gene TRBJ1-1, with D unresolved. Trimming cost V 7 bases and J 3 bases, with 6 bases left between them. This CDR3 is built from 11 residues. Germline lookup yields CDR1 MNHNY and CDR2 SVGAGI (reference sequence).

At least ten counts were recorded for this clonotype. This sequence joins TRBV28 and TRBJ2-3; no definite D call. Germline loops: CDR1 MDHEN, CDR2 SYDVKM. Trimming pared 3 bases from V and 2 bases from J, leaving 9 bases between. The CDR3 has 14 amino acids. The CDR3 bases are TGTGCCAGCAGTTTTTCACCAGCCACAGATACGCAGTATTTT. It specifies CASSFSPATDTQYF.

This clonotype was seen only a few times. V is TRBV5-5 and J is TRBJ2-5, with TRBD1 matching over 7 bases. CDR3 length equals 17 residues. Germline CDR1 SGHKS, CDR2 YYEKEE (reference sequence). V shed 4 bases and J 1 base; nucleotides not matched to a gene: 13. CDR3 in amino acids: CASSPIRGSESQETQYF. The DNA for the CDR3 is TGTGCCAGCAGCCCGATCAGGGGGTCAGAATCCCAAGAGACCCAGTACTTC. The full variable domain, in which reference TRBV5-5 and TRBJ2-5 provide the parts outside the CDR3, is DAGVTQSPTHLIKTRGQQVTLRCSPISGHKSVSWYQQVLGQGPQFIFQYYEKEERGRGNFPDRFSARQFPNYSSELNVNALLLGDSALYLCASSPIRGSESQETQYFGPGTRLLVL.

The J gene is TRBJ2-5, the V gene TRBV9; D uncertain. Trimming cost V 3 bases and J 4 bases, with 13 bases left between them. The CDR3 runs 14 residues. CDR1 and CDR2 from the germline V gene are SGDLS and YYNGEE. CDR3 amino acids: CASSATLVRETQYF. In DNA, the CDR3 is TGTGCCAGCAGCGCGACGCTTGTACGAGAGACCCAGTACTTC. Based on the CDR3 plus reference TRBV9 and TRBJ2-5, the full variable domain is DSGVTQTPKHLITATGQRVTLRCSPRSGDLSVYWYQQSLDQGLQFLIQYYNGEERAKGNILERFSAQQFPDLHSELNLSSLELGDSALYFCASSATLVRETQYFGPGTRLLVL.

This clonotype was seen at least ten times. This chain joins TRBV11-2 and TRBJ2-5; D gene unclear. This CDR3 has 11 amino acids. V lost 2 bases and J lost 9, with 7 bases in between. The V gene's germline CDR1 is SGHAT and CDR2 FQNNGV. The CDR3 region has the DNA TGTGCCAGCAGCTTATCGGTTTCCCAGTACTTC. This sequence encodes CASSLSVSQYF.

This clonotype was picked up a small number of times. Here the CDR3 DNA reads TGCAGTGCTGGCCCGGGGGGCAATCAGCCCCAGCATTTT. Translation: CSAGPGGNQPQHF. V usage is TRBV20-1 and J usage is TRBJ1-5; a possible D gene is TRBD1 (5 bases). V was trimmed by 5 bases and J by 2 bases, leaving 10 bases between them. The CDR3 has 13 amino acids. Germline V gives CDR1 DFQATT, CDR2 SNEGSKA (reference sequence).

This clonotype occurred a few times. The chain links TRBV7-2 to TRBJ2-5; unclear D gene. CDR3 length equals 15 residues. Trimming shortened V by 5 bases and J by 0 bases, and 13 bases separated the two germline ends. The germline CDR1 and CDR2 sequences are SGHTA and FQGNSA. This CDR3 is CASSDSRQNQETQYF. In DNA, the CDR3 is TGTGCCAGCAGCGATTCCAGACAAAACCAAGAGACCCAGTACTTC.

V and J are TRBV14 and TRBJ2-1, with D perhaps TRBD1 (6 bases). Germline V CDR1 and CDR2: SGHDN, FVKESK. This CDR3 contains 18 residues. Trimming stripped 2 bases from V and 0 bases from J, with 17 bases between. CDR3 bases: TGTGCCAGCAGCCAAAGGAAAGGACAGACCTTCTCCTACAATGAGCAGTTCTTC. Translation gives CASSQRKGQTFSYNEQFF.

The rearrangement joins TRBV13 to TRBJ2-3; 7 nucleotides agree with TRBD2. CDR3 length: 14 amino acids. CDR1 and CDR2 from the germline V gene are PRHDT and FYEKMQ (reference sequence). Trimming took 6 bases from V and 3 from J; bases not matched to a gene: 6. The CDR3 region has the DNA TGTGCCAGCAGATACAAGGGAGGGACAGATACGCAGTATTTT. Residues: CASRYKGGTDTQYF.

This clonotype has only one observation. The chain recombines TRBV7-8 with TRBJ1-6, with TRBD1 identical over 9 bases. The CDR3 is 14 residues long. Germline V gene sequence: CDR1 SGHVS, CDR2 FQNEAQ. J lost 11 bases, V lost 4 bases, and 6 bases had no gene match. The CDR3 reads CASSSGTGLTPLHF. In DNA, the CDR3 is TGTGCCAGCAGCTCTGGGACAGGGTTAACACCCCTCCACTTT. Combining the CDR3 with reference TRBV7-8 and TRBJ1-6 gives the whole variable domain GAGVSQSPRYKVAKRGQDVALRCDPISGHVSLFWYQQALGQGPEFLTYFQNEAQLDKSGLPSDRFFAERPEGSVSTLKIQRTQQEDSAVYLCASSSGTGLTPLHFGNGTRLTVT.

The chain employs TRBV3-1 and TRBJ2-3; D perhaps matches TRBD2 (6 bases). The CDR3 is 14 amino acids. V was cut by 1 base and J by 7 bases, with 12 bases left in between. The germline V gene has CDR1 LGHDT and CDR2 YNNKEL (reference sequence). CDR3 sequence reads: CASSQGPLAYTQYF. In DNA, the CDR3 is TGTGCCAGCAGCCAAGGCCCACTAGCTTATACGCAGTATTTT.

This clonotype was counted ten times or more. For the CDR3, the DNA is TGTGCCAGCAGCTTAAGAGGAGCTTTCTTT. It specifies CASSLRGAFF. This chain uses TRBV7-9 with TRBJ1-1; no clear D. The CDR3 sequence is 10 residues long. The V end lost 2 bases, the J end lost 10 bases, and 5 bases lay between the germline ends. Germline V gives CDR1 SEHNR, CDR2 FQNEAQ (reference sequence).

The rearrangement links TRBV28 to TRBJ1-2, with 7 bases that match TRBD1. The CDR3 totals 16 residues. The germline CDR1 and CDR2 sequences are MDHEN and SYDVKM. The ends lost 3 bases at V and 3 bases at J; junction bases unmatched: 10. CDR3 coding DNA: TGTGCCAGCAGTTTGACGGGCCAGGGGGGAGACTATGGCTACACCTTC. It specifies CASSLTGQGGDYGYTF.

This clonotype was seen a single time. The chain combines TRBV5-1 with TRBJ2-2; D ambiguous. The CDR3 extends over 13 amino acids. In germline, CDR1 is SGHRS, CDR2 YFSETQ. Trimming took off 0 bases at V and 6 bases at J, with 6 bases between the two ends. As DNA, the CDR3 is TGCGCCAGCAGCTTGGTTGAGCCCGGGGAGCTGTTTTTT. This sequence encodes CASSLVEPGELFF.

This clonotype was observed at least ten times. The DNA for the CDR3 is TGTGCCAGTAACGGACGGGACCTAAACACCGGGGAGCTGTTTTTT. This encodes CASNGRDLNTGELFF. The chain employs TRBV19 and TRBJ2-2, with D perhaps matching TRBD1 or TRBD2 (5 bases each). Germline loops: CDR1 LNHDA, CDR2 SQIVND (reference sequence). The CDR3 runs to 15 residues. V was shortened by 7 bases and J by 2 bases, with 14 bases between the two germline ends.

The rearrangement joins TRBV3-1 to TRBJ2-4, with 7 bases fitting TRBD1. The CDR3 totals 14 residues. Trimming removed 1 base from V and 6 bases from J; junction bases left unmatched: 3. Germline CDR1 reads LGHDT; CDR2 reads YNNKEL (reference sequence). As DNA, the CDR3 is TGTGCCAGCAGCCAAGGGGGACAGAGAAACATTCAGTACTTC. Protein sequence: CASSQGGQRNIQYF.

The V and J genes are TRBV30 and TRBJ2-1; 10 bases fit TRBD1. The V gene's germline CDR1 is GTSNPN and CDR2 SVGIG (reference sequence). J gave up 8 bases and V 5 bases, and 6 bases lay outside the gene matches. The CDR3 is 13 residues long. CDR3 loop: CAWETGGRDEQFF. For the CDR3, the DNA is TGTGCCTGGGAGACAGGGGGCAGGGATGAGCAGTTCTTC.